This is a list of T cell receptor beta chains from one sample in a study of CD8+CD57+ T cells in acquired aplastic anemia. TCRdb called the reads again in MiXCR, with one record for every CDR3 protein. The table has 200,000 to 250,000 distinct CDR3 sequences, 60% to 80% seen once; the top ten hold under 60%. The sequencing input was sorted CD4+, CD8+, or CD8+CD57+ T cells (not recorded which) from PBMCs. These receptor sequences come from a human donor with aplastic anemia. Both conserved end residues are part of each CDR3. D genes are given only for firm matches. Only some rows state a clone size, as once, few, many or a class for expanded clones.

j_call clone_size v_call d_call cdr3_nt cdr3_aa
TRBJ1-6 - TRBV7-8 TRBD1 TGTGCCAGCAGCACGGGACAGGGACCACCCCTCCACTTT CASSTGQGPPLHF
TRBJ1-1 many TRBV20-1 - TGCAGTGCCCAGAGTGCTGAGGGGCTGAACACTGAAGCTTTCTTT CSAQSAEGLNTEAFF
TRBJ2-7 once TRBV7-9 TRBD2 TGTGCCAGCAGCCAAGAGGGGGTTAGACTAGCGGGTGACGAGCAGTACTTC CASSQEGVRLAGDEQYF
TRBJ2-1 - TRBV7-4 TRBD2 TGTGCCAGCAGCTTAAGGGAGCGGGGGCCCCTCGGGCACAATGAGCAGTTCTTC CASSLRERGPLGHNEQFF
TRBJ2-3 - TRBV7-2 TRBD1 TGTGCCAGCAGCGCGACAGGGGGCGCAGATACGCAGTATTTT CASSATGGADTQYF
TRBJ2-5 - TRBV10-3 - TGTGCCAGTGGACCCCTCGTCCAAGAGACCCAGTACTTC CASGPLVQETQYF
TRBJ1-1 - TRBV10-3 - TGTGCCATCAGTGACCACCGACACGCTGCTGAAGCTTTCTTT CAISDHRHAAEAFF
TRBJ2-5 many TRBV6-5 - TGTGCCAGCAGTGGGGGGGGCGAAGAGACCCAGTACTTC CASSGGGEETQYF
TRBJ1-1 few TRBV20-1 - TGCAGTGCTAGTTACTCAGGGAGGAGCACTGAAGCTTTCTTT CSASYSGRSTEAFF
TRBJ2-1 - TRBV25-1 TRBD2 TGTGCCAGCAGTGAATCGCCTATGGCGGGAGATGAGCAGTTCTTC CASSESPMAGDEQFF
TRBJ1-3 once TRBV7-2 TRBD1 TGTGCCAGCAGCCCTTGGACAGGCCTATCCTCTGGAAACACCATATATTTT CASSPWTGLSSGNTIYF
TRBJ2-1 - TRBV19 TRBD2 TGTGCCAGTAGTTTCGCTAGCGGGAGGGCCGATGAGCAGTTCTTC CASSFASGRADEQFF
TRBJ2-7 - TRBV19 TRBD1 TGTGCCAGTAAATTTGGGGACAGTGCCTACGAGCAGTACTTC CASKFGDSAYEQYF
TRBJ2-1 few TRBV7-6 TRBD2 TGTGCCAGCAGCGCTAGCGGGGGCGGAGAGCAGTTCTTC CASSASGGGEQFF
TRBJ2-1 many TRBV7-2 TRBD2 TGTGCCAGCAGCTTAGGCTCACTAGCGGGGGAGCAGTTCTTC CASSLGSLAGEQFF
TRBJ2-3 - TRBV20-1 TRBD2 TGCAGTGCTAGAGATCGCTTGGATAGCGGGAGGGCAAGGACAGATACGCAGTATTTT CSARDRLDSGRARTDTQYF
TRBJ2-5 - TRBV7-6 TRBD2 TGTGCCAGCAGCTTAGATCCGGCTAGCGGGGGAGGGACCCAGTACTTC CASSLDPASGGGTQYF
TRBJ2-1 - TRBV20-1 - TGCAGTGCTAGAGATATGCTTGGGAATGAGCAGTTCTTC CSARDMLGNEQFF
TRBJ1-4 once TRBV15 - TGTGCCACCAGCAGGGGCCCTTGGTTCGCAACTAATGAAAAACTGTTTTTT CATSRGPWFATNEKLFF
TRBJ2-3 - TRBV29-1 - TGCAGCGTTGAAGTTCCCGCACAAGATACGCAGTATTTT CSVEVPAQDTQYF
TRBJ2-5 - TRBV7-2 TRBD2 TGTGCCAGCAGCTTAGGACTAGCGGGGGCCTTAGTTCAGTACTTC CASSLGLAGALVQYF
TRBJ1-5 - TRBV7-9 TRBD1 TGTGCCAGCAGCTTAGTCGGGACAGCGCTAAATCAGCCCCAGCATTTT CASSLVGTALNQPQHF
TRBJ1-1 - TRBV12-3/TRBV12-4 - TGTGCCAGCAGTTACGCGGCGGCGAACACTGAAGCTTTCTTT CASSYAAANTEAFF
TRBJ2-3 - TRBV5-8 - TGTGCCAGCGGCTTGGGGTGGGGGTCCACAGATACGCAATATTTT CASGLGWGSTDTQYF
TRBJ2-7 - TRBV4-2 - TGTGCCAGCAGCCTCAGGACTGACGAGTACGAGCAGTACTTC CASSLRTDEYEQYF
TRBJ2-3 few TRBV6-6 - TGTGCCAGCAGTTACTCAGGACTATATCCAGATACGCAGTATTTT CASSYSGLYPDTQYF
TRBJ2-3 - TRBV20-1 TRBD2 TGCAGTGCTAGAGATGCGGGGGTCGGCGGAGATACGCAGTATTTT CSARDAGVGGDTQYF
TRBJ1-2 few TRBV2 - TGTGCCAGCAGTGAAGTAGGGGACTATGGCTACACCTTC CASSEVGDYGYTF
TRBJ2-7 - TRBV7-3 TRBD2 TGTGCCAGCAGCTTGCCCGGGACTAGTTCGTACGAGCAGTACTTC CASSLPGTSSYEQYF
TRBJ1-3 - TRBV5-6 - TGTGCCAGCAGCACCTCGGAAGGGGGAAACACCATATATTTT CASSTSEGGNTIYF
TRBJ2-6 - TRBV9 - TGTGCCAGCAGCGTAGGTCGGCCTGGGGCCAACGTCCTGACTTTC CASSVGRPGANVLTF
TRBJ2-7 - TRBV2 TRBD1 TGTGCCAGCAGTGATTACGGGACAGGGGCCTACGAGCAGTACTTC CASSDYGTGAYEQYF
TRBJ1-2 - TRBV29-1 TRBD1 TGCAGCGTTGGGACAGGGGGCGGCTACACCTTC CSVGTGGGYTF
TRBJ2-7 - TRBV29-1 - TGCAGCGTTGTTTGGGGAACGGGCGAGCAGTACTTC CSVVWGTGEQYF